This TCR beta chain originates from a study of shared clonotypes between healthy human individuals. Study-level results: Memory subsets generally showed lower estimated richness than naive subsets. Clonotype sharing levels among donors were expected to vary with sequencing depth. Few donors limited the genetic and exposure-history diversity represented.

As regards this clone: What it binds is unknown.

Every subset had its genomic DNA shared out evenly among several immunoSEQ plates. Some clones are missing from TCRdb's copy, which holds only in-frame ones; the method was immunoSEQ multiplex PCR. The table shows approximately 2,300,000 clones, with 80% to 95% occurring only once. Sequencing was done on a sample of naive CD4+ T cells from PBMCs. Subset: CD45RA+ positively selected. The receptor's source is a man aged 18 to 35 in good health. Some clones in this sample may be carry-over from other donors' samples.

This CDR3 reads CAISESRDSYNYGYTF. The DNA for the CDR3 is TGTGCCATCAGTGAGTCTAGGGACAGCTACAACTATGGCTACACCTTC. The chain is built from TRBV10-3 and TRBJ1-2; 7 positions match TRBD1. Germline values: CDR1 ENHRY, CDR2 SYGVKD. The trim removed 0 bases at V and 2 bases at J, leaving 6 bases unmatched. This CDR3 has 16 amino acids.